This T cell receptor (beta chain) stems from a study of cytomegalovirus exposure and HLA in healthy donors. Across the whole study: Earlier work reported 100 million to 130 million unique TCR beta sequences from 150 million to 200 million T cells. Study-wide results and limits: Data from an earlier analysis indicated that most TCR beta V segments were productive either about 87% or about 30% of the time.

In the case of this clone: Its specificity is unknown.

V dropped 10 bases and J dropped 5; count of bases not matched to a gene: 8. This CDR3 is 14 amino acids long. Germline V lookup: CDR1 MNHNS, CDR2 SASEGT. The study ran its PCR with 60 Vbeta and 13 Jbeta primers. Clones were sequenced by immunoSEQ multiplex PCR, and TCRdb holds only the in-frame ones, with some missing. This table lists about 72,000 clones. V is TRBV6-1 and J is TRBJ2-5; TRBD1 agrees at 12 bases. This receptor was identified in a man aged 35-49 years in good health and CMV-seronegative. The specimen sequenced was PBMCs. As DNA, the CDR3 is TGTGCCACCAAGGGACAGGGGGCGAAGGAGACCCAGTACTTC. Translated, it gives CATKGQGAKETQYF.